Presented here are 11 T cell receptor beta chains from one specimen sequenced in a study of shared clonotypes between healthy human individuals. The naive CD8 fraction comprised CD45RO-negative cells positively selected for CCR7 and excluded terminally differentiated effector memory CD45RA+ cells. This table comes from immunoSEQ multiplex PCR, and its TCRdb copy is limited to in-frame clones, with some not included. The sample has millions of clones, about 94% seen once. Sequencing input: naive CD8+ T cells sorted from blood. These receptors were obtained from a man in his late teens or twenties in good health.

The chain couples TRBV27 to TRBJ2-7, with 9 bases identical to TRBD1. Germline CDR1 reads MNHEY; CDR2 reads SMNVEV (reference sequence). The CDR3 has 16 amino acids. J lost 5 bases, V lost 5 bases, and 13 bases had no gene match. This chain's CDR3 is CASSPYPDRGFHEQYF. The DNA for the CDR3 is TGTGCCAGCAGTCCTTACCCGGACAGGGGATTCCACGAGCAGTACTTC.

This clone appeared a single time. This chain joins TRBV4-3 and TRBJ2-7, with a possible D match to TRBD1 (5 bases). Germline V CDR1 and CDR2: LGHNA, YSLEER. V was shortened by 4 bases and J by 3 bases, with 16 bases between the two germline ends. This CDR3 comprises 15 residues. This CDR3 reads CASSPLSGAIYEQYF. The CDR3 DNA is TGCGCCAGCAGCCCCCTTAGTGGGGCCATCTACGAGCAGTACTTC.

J is TRBJ2-1 and V is TRBV6-5, with D perhaps given as TRBD1 or TRBD2 (7 bases each). The CDR3 covers 16 residues. V shed 2 bases and J shed 7 bases, with 18 bases lying between them. Per germline, CDR1 MNHEY and CDR2 SVGAGI. CDR3 DNA: TGTGCCAGCAGTTACCAGGGGGAGGGCCGAGGAAATGAGCAGTTCTTC. This gives the protein CASSYQGEGRGNEQFF.

The V call is TRBV11-2, the J call TRBJ2-7; D gene ambiguous. The CDR3 loop spans 15 amino acids. V was shortened by 1 base and J by 2 bases, with 12 bases between the two germline ends. Germline lookup yields CDR1 SGHAT and CDR2 FQNNGV. The CDR3 sequence is CASSLGADATYEQYF. The CDR3 DNA follows: TGTGCCAGCAGCTTAGGGGCGGACGCAACCTACGAGCAGTACTTC.

Points on this clone: Distinct nucleotide sequences in the sample also encode this CDR3. The chain employs TRBV14 and TRBJ2-1; 10 nucleotides match TRBD2. The CDR3 is 16 residues long. Trimming cost V 0 bases and J 1 base; bases outside gene matches: 0. Germline V gives CDR1 SGHDN, CDR2 FVKESK. CDR3 residues: CASSQDSGGSYNEQFF. DNA for the CDR3: TGTGCCAGCAGCCAAGATAGCGGGGGGTCCTACAATGAGCAGTTCTTC.

The V and J genes are TRBV9 and TRBJ2-7; D is uncertain. This CDR3 region has 15 residues. Germline CDR1 and CDR2: SGDLS and YYNGEE. V was trimmed by 1 base and J by 0 bases, leaving 11 bases between them. The CDR3 here is CASSVSPAASYEQYF. In nucleotides, the CDR3 is TGTGCCAGCAGCGTAAGCCCGGCGGCCTCCTACGAGCAGTACTTC.

Of note for this clone: The sample carries other DNA sequences with the same CDR3. The chain employs TRBV29-1 and TRBJ2-7, with 10 bases fitting TRBD1. Germline V gene data show CDR1 as SQVTM and CDR2 as ANQGSEA. The CDR3 has 12 residues. The V and J ends lost 4 bases and 3 bases, in that order; junction bases with no gene match: 0. For the CDR3, the DNA is TGCAGCGTTGGGACAGGGGGCTACGAGCAGTACTTC. It is translated as CSVGTGGYEQYF.

V and J are TRBV6-1 and TRBJ2-5; TRBD2 aligns across 8 bases. Germline trimming cut 6 bases from V and 10 bases from J; bases unmatched to any gene: 10. The CDR3 contains 13 residues. Germline V gene lookup returns CDR1 MNHNS and CDR2 SASEGT. CDR3 amino acids: CASRRLAQTFQYF. The CDR3 nucleotides are TGTGCCAGCAGGCGACTAGCGCAGACTTTCCAGTACTTC.

V and J are TRBV9 and TRBJ2-7; D not certain. Germline V CDR1 and CDR2: SGDLS, YYNGEE. The CDR3 runs 14 residues. Trimming removed 0 bases from V and 5 bases from J, with 12 bases in between. CDR3 in amino acids: CASSVAATRDEQYF. The CDR3 nucleotides read TGTGCCAGCAGCGTAGCAGCGACTCGGGACGAGCAGTACTTC.

V usage is TRBV28 and J usage is TRBJ2-1; 10 bases map to TRBD2. V shed 4 bases and J 8 bases; nucleotides not matched to a gene: 2. The CDR3 contains 13 residues. CDR1 MDHEN and CDR2 SYDVKM come from the germline V gene. In nucleotides, the CDR3 is TGTGCCAGCAGTTCTGGACTAGCGGATGAGCAGTTCTTC. It translates to CASSSGLADEQFF.

Comments on this clone: The sample contains more than one DNA sequence encoding this CDR3. The chain links TRBV30 to TRBJ2-5; D gene ambiguous. Germline CDR1 is GTSNPN and CDR2 is SVGIG (reference sequence). Trimming took 1 base from V and 1 from J, leaving 4 bases between them. The length of the CDR3 is 12 residues. The CDR3 protein is CAWSGLQETQYF. DNA for the CDR3: TGTGCCTGGAGTGGCCTCCAAGAGACCCAGTACTTC. The full variable domain, in which reference TRBV30 and TRBJ2-5 provide the parts outside the CDR3, is SQTIHQWPATLVQPVGSPLSLECTVEGTSNPNLYWYRQAAGRGLQLLFYSVGIGQISSEVPQNLSASRPQDRQFILSSKKLLLSDSGFYLCAWSGLQETQYFGPGTRLLVL.